This T cell receptor (beta chain) is drawn from a study of identical twins. Each CDR3 protein gets one entry after TCRdb re-called the 5' RACE reads with MiXCR. The table lists about 920,000 distinct CDR3 sequences, about 12% of them singletons. This clonotype was seen ten or more times. CDR1 SQVTM and CDR2 ANQGSEA come from the germline V gene. The CDR3 has 12 amino acids. Trimming removed 2 bases at V and 3 bases at J, with 8 bases between. These data are also associated with another study on yellow fever vaccine responses in identical twins.

The sequence came from a woman under 30 in good health. The rearrangement links TRBV29-1 to TRBJ2-7, with no clear D. Sequences were obtained from PBMCs. The CDR3 nucleotides are TGCAGCGTTGAAAACAGCTTCTACGAGCAGTACTTC. Protein product: CSVENSFYEQYF.